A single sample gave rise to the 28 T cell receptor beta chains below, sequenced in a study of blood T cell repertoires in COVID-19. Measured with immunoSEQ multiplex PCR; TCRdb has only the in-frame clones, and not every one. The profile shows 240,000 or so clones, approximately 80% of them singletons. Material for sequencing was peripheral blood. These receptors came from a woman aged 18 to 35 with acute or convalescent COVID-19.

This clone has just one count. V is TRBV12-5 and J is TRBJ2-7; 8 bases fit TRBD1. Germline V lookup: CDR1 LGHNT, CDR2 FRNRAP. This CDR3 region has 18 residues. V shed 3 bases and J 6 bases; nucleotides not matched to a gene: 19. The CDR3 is CASGLLIRQGHDVGEQYF. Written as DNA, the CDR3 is TGTGCTAGTGGTTTACTTATCCGACAGGGGCACGACGTCGGCGAGCAGTACTTC.

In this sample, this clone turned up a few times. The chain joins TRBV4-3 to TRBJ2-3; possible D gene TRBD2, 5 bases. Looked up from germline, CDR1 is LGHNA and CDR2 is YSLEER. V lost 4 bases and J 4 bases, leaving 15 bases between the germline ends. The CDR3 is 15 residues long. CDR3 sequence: CASSPLVLGSDTQYF. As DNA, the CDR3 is TGCGCCAGCAGCCCACTAGTTCTAGGCTCAGATACGCAGTATTTT.

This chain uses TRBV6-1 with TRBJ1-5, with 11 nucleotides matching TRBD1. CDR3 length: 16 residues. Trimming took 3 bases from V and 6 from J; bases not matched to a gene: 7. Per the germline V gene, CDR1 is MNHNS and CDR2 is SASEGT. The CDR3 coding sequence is TGTGCCAGCAGTGACGGGTGGACAGGGGGCGGTCAGCCCCAGCATTTT. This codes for CASSDGWTGGGQPQHF.

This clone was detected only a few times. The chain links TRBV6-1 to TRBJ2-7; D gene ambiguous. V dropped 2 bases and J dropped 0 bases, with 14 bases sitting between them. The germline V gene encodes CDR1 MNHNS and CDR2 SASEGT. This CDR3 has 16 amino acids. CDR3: CASSEILRRSSYEQYF. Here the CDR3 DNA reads TGTGCCAGCAGTGAAATTTTGCGCCGAAGCTCCTACGAGCAGTACTTC.

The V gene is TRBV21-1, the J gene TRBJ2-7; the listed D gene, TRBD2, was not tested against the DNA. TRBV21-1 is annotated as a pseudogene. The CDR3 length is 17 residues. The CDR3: CASSATGTSGSPGEQYF. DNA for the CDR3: TGTGCCAGCAGCGCAACCGGGACTAGCGGGAGTCCTGGCGAGCAGTACTTC.

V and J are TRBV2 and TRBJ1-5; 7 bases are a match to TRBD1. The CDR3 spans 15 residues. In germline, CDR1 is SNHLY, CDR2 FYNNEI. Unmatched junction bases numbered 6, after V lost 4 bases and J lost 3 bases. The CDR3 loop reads CASSGQGTNNQPQHF. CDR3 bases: TGTGCCAGCAGTGGACAGGGAACAAACAATCAGCCCCAGCATTTT.

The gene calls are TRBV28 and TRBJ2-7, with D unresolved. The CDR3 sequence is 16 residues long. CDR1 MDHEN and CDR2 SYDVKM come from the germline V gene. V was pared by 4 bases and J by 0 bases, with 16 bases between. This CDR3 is CASSSPQTFSSYEQYF. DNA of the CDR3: TGTGCCAGCAGTTCCCCCCAGACATTCAGCTCCTACGAGCAGTACTTC. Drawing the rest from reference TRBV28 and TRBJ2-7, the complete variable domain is DVKVTQSSRYLVKRTGEKVFLECVQDMDHENMFWYRQDPGLGLRLIYFSYDVKMKEKGDIPEGYSVSREKKERFSLILESASTNQTSMYLCASSSPQTFSSYEQYFGPGTRLTVT.

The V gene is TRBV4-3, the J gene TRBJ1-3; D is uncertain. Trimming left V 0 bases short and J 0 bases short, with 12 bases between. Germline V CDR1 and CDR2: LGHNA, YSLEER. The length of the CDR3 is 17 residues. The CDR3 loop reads CASSQDGRGASGNTIYF. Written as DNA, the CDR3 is TGCGCCAGCAGCCAAGATGGGAGAGGAGCCTCTGGAAACACCATATATTTT.

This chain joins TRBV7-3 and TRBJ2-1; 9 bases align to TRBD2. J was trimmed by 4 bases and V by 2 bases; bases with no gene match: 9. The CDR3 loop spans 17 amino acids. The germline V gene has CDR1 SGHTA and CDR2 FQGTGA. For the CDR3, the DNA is TGTGCCAGCAGCTTACTCGCGGGAGGGCCTTCTTACAATGAGCAGTTCTTC. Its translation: CASSLLAGGPSYNEQFF.

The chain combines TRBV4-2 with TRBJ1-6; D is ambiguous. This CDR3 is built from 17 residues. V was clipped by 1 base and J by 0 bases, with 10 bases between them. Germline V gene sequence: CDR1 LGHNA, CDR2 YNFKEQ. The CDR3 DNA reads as TGTGCCAGCAGCCAAGTGAGTGGGAGCTCCTATAATTCACCCCTCCACTTT. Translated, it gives CASSQVSGSSYNSPLHF.

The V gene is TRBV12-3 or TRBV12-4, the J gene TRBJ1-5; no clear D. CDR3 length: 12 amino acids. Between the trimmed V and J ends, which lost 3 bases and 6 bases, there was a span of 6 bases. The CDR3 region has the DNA TGTGCCAGCAGTTTCCGGGGTCAGCCCCAGCATTTT. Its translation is CASSFRGQPQHF.

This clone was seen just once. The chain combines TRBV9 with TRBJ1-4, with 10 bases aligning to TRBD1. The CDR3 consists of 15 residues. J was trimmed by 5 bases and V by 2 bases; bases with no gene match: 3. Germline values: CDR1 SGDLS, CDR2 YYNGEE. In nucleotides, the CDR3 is TGTGCCAGCAGCGTGGGGACAGGGGAAAATGAAAAACTGTTTTTT. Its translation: CASSVGTGENEKLFF.

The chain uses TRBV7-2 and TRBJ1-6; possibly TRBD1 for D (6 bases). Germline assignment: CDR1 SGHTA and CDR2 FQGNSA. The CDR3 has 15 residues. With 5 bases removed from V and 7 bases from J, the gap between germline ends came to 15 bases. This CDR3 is CASSGAGTPNSPLHF. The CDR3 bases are TGTGCCAGCAGCGGGGCCGGGACACCCAATTCACCCCTCCACTTT.

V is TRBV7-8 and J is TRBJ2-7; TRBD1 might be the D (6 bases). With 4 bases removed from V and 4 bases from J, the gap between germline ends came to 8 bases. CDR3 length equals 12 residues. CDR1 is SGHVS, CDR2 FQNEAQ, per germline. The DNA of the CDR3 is TGTGCCAGCAGCTGGACAGCTTACGAGCAGTACTTC. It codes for CASSWTAYEQYF.

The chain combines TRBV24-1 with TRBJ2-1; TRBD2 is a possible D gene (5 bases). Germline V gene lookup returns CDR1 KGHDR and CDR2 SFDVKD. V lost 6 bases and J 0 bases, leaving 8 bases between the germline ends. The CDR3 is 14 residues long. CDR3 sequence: CATSTDSSYNEQFF. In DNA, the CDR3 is TGTGCCACCAGTACGGACTCCTCCTACAATGAGCAGTTCTTC.

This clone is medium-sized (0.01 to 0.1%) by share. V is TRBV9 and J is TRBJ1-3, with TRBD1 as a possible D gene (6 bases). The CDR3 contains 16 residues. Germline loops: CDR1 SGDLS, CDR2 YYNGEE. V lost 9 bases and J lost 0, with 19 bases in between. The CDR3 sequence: CATGPGEKNSGNTIYF. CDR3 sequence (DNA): TGTGCCACCGGGCCAGGGGAAAAAAACTCTGGAAACACCATATATTTT.

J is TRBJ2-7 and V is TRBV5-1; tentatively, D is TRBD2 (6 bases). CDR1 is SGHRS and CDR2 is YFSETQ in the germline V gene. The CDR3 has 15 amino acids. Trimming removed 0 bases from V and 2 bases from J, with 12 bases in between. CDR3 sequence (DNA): TGCGCCAGCAGCTTGGCGCCTAGCGAGGCCTACGAGCAGTACTTC. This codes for CASSLAPSEAYEQYF.

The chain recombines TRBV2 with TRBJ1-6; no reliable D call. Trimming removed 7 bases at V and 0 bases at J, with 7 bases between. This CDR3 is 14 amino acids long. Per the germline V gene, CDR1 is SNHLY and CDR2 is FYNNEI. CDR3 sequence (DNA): TGTGCCAGCATAGAGAGCTCCTATAATTCACCCCTCCACTTT. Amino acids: CASIESSYNSPLHF.

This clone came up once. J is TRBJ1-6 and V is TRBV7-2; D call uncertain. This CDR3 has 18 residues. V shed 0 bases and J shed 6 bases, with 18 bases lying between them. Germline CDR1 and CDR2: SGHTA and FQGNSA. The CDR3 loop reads CASSLAGGGSGFNSPLHF. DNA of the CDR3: TGTGCCAGCAGCTTAGCTGGTGGAGGGAGTGGCTTTAATTCACCCCTCCACTTT.

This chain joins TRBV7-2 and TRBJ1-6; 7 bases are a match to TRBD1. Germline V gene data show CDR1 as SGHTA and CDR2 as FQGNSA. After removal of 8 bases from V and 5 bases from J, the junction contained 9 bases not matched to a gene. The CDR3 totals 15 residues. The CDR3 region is CASDSGGLNNSPLHF. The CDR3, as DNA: TGTGCCAGCGACTCAGGGGGATTGAATAATTCACCCCTCCACTTT.

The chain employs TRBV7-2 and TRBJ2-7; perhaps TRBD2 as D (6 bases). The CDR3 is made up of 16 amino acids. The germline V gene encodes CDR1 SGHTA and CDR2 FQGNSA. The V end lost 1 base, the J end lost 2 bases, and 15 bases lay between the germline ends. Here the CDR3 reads CASSLGRRDGAYEQYF. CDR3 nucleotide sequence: TGTGCCAGCAGCTTAGGAAGGAGGGACGGGGCCTACGAGCAGTACTTC.

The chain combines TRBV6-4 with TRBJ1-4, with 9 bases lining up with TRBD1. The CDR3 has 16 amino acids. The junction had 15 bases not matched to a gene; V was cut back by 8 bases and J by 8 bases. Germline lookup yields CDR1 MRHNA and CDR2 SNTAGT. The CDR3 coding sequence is TGTGCCAGCGGGGGGGTCCCGGGACAGGGAACCGAAAAACTGTTTTTT. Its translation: CASGGVPGQGTEKLFF.

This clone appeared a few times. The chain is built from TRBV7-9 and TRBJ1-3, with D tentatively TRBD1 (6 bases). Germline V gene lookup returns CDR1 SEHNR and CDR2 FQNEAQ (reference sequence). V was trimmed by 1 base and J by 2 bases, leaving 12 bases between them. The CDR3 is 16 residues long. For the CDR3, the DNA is TGTGCCAGCAGCTTAGGGACAGATTTTCCTGGAAACACCATATATTTT. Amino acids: CASSLGTDFPGNTIYF. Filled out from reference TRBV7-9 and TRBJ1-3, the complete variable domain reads DTGVSQNPRHKITKRGQNVTFRCDPISEHNRLYWYRQTLGQGPEFLTYFQNEAQLEKSRLLSDRFSAERPKGSFSTLEIQRTEQGDSAMYLCASSLGTDFPGNTIYFGEGSWLTVV.

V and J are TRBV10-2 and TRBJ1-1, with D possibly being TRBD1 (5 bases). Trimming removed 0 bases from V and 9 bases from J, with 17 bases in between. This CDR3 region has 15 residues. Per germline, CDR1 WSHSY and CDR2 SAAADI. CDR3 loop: CASSESTQGRGKAFF. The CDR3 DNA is TGCGCCAGCAGTGAGTCGACTCAAGGAAGGGGCAAAGCTTTCTTT.

The CDR3 protein is CASSINIRGANTEAFF. CDR3 DNA: TGTGCCAGTAGTATCAATATTCGGGGGGCAAACACTGAAGCTTTCTTT. The rearrangement links TRBV19 to TRBJ1-1; TRBD1 might be the D (6 bases). V lost 3 bases to trimming and J lost 2 bases, with 16 bases between them. Germline lookup yields CDR1 LNHDA and CDR2 SQIVND (reference sequence). There are 16 residues in the CDR3.

The CDR3 DNA follows: TGTGCCAGCAGCTTATTGGGGGCCGGGAATGAAGCTTTCTTT. Translation: CASSLLGAGNEAFF. V usage is TRBV7-2 and J usage is TRBJ1-1; D is possibly TRBD1 (6 bases). Germline-derived CDR1 and CDR2 are SGHTA and FQGNSA. V lost 2 bases and J lost 7, with 14 bases in between. The CDR3 contains 14 residues.

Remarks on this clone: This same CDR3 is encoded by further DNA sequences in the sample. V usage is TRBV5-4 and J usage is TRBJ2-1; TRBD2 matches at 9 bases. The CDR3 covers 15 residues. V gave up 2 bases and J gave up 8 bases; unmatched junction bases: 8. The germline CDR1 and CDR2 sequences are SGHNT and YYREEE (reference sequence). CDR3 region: CASSLRLAGYDEQFF. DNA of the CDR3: TGTGCCAGCAGCTTACGGCTAGCGGGGTACGATGAGCAGTTCTTC.

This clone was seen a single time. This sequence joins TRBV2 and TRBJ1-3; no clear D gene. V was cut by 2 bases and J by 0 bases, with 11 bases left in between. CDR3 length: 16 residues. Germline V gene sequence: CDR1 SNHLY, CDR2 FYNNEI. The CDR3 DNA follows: TGTGCCAGCAGTGAATTGGCACCTTCCTCTGGAAACACCATATATTTT. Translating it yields CASSELAPSSGNTIYF.